The sequence of this T cell receptor beta chain was determined in a study of control samples from healthy donors and cancer patients. Germline trimming cut 8 bases from V and 4 bases from J; bases unmatched to any gene: 8. CDR1 is WNHNN and CDR2 is SYGVQD in the germline V gene (reference sequence). There are 15 residues in the CDR3. TCRdb's table, derived via immunoSEQ multiplex PCR, lists solely in-frame clones and lacks some. The sample records approximately 150,000 clones, nearly 96% being singletons. The rearrangement links TRBV10-1 to TRBJ2-2, with 9 bases aligning to TRBD2. Sequenced sample: blood. This TCR derives from a woman under 40 in good health. The CDR3 sequence is CASGASGTGTGELFF. The CDR3, as DNA: TGCGCCAGCGGGGCTAGCGGGACGGGCACCGGGGAGCTGTTTTTT.